The clone carrying this T cell receptor beta chain has more than one count but fewer than ten. This specimen belongs to a study of T-cell memory formation after mild COVID-19. The trim removed 0 bases at V and 7 bases at J, leaving 5 bases unmatched. This CDR3 spans 14 amino acids. The germline V gene encodes CDR1 SGHRS and CDR2 YFSETQ. MiXCR, applied by TCRdb to the 5' RACE reads, yields one record per CDR3 protein. This sample has approximately 110,000 distinct CDR3 sequences, with roughly 20% found just once. The specimen sequenced was PBMCs or a T cell subset sorted from them (not recorded which). The TCR sequence derives from a young man who had mild COVID-19 (a few samples of this study predate the infection). Cell type and time point are not known. V gene TRBV5-1 combines with J gene TRBJ1-2, with 8 nucleotides matching TRBD1. CDR3 sequence: CASSLVDREAGYTF. CDR3 sequence (DNA): TGCGCCAGCAGCTTGGTGGACAGGGAGGCTGGCTACACCTTC.